This T cell receptor (beta chain) was obtained from a study of sequential checkpoint blockade in melanoma. Treatment defined: randomized to nivolumab then ipilimumab (arm A) or the reverse (arm B). PBMC sorting kept live CD3+CD8+ cells without CD19 or CD56. The V gene lost 5 bases and the J gene lost 4 bases, with 17 bases spanning the gap. The CDR3 extends over 15 amino acids. CDR1 is SEHNR and CDR2 is FQNEAQ in the germline V gene (reference sequence). The data were produced by immunoSEQ multiplex PCR, yet TCRdb's version contains in-frame clones alone and is incomplete. This table holds about 20,000 clones, 65% to 85% found once.

The gene calls are TRBV7-9 and TRBJ1-2; no reliable D call. The TCR was taken from a human donor with melanoma. The sequenced sample was CD8+ T cells sorted from blood (inferred from file names), obtained from a patient given nivolumab and ipilimumab in sequence. This CDR3 is CASSQAITDPYGYTF. The CDR3, as DNA: TGTGCCAGCAGCCAAGCTATAACAGACCCCTATGGCTACACCTTC.